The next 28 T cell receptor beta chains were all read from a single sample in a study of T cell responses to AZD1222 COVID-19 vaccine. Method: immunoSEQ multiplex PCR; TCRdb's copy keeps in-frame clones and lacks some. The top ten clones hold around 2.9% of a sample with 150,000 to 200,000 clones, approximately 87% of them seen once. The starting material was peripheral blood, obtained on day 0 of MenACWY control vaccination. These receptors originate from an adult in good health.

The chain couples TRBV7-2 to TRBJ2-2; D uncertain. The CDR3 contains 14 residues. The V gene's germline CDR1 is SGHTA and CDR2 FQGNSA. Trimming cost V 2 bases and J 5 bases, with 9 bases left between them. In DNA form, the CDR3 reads TGTGCCAGCAGCTTATTGTCCCCGACCGGGGAGCTGTTTTTT. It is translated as CASSLLSPTGELFF.

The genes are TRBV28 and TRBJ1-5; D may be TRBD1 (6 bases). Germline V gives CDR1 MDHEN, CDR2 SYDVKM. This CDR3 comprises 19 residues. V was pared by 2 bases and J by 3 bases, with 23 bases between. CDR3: CASSLVGSQGSGDNQPQHF. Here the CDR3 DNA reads TGTGCCAGCAGTTTAGTTGGGTCACAGGGCTCTGGGGACAATCAGCCCCAGCATTTT.

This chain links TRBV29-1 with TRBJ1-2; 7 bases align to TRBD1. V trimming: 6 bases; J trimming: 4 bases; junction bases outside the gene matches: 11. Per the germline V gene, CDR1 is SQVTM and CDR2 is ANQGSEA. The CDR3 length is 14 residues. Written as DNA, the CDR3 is TGCAGCGTGCCGGAGGAGGGGGCCGTCTATGGCTACACCTTC. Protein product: CSVPEEGAVYGYTF.

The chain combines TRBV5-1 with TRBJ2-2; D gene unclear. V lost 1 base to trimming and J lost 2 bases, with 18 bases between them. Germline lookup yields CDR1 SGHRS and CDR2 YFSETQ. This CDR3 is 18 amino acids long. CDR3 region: CASSLWGWADPNTGELFF. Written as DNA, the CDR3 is TGCGCCAGCAGCTTGTGGGGTTGGGCCGACCCTAACACCGGGGAGCTGTTTTTT. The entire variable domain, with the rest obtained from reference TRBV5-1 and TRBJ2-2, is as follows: KAGVTQTPRYLIKTRGQQVTLSCSPISGHRSVSWYQQTPGQGLQFLFEYFSETQRNKGNFPGRFSGRQFSNSRSEMNVSTLELGDSALYLCASSLWGWADPNTGELFFGEGSRLTVL.

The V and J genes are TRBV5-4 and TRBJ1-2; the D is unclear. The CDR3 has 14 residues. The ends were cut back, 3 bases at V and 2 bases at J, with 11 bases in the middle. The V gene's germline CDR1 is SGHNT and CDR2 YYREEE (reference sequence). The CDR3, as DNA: TGTGCCAGCAGCTCATCGGGAGTGAACTATGGCTACACCTTC. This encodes CASSSSGVNYGYTF.

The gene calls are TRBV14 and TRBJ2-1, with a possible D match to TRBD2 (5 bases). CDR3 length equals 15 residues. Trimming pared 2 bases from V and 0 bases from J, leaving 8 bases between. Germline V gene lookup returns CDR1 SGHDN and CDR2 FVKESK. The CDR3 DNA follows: TGTGCCAGCAGCCAAATAGGGAGCTCCTACAATGAGCAGTTCTTC. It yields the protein CASSQIGSSYNEQFF.

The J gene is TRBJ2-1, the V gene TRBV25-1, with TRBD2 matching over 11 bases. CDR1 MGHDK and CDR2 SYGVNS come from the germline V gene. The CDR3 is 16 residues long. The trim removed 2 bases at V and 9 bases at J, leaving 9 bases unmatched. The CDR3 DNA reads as TGTGCCAGCAGTGAAGCCCGAGTAGCGGGGGGGTCTGAGCAGTTCTTC. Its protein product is CASSEARVAGGSEQFF. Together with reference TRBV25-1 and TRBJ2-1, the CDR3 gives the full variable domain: EADIYQTPRYLVIGTGKKITLECSQTMGHDKMYWYQQDPGMELHLIHYSYGVNSTEKGDLSSESTVSRIRTEHFPLTLESARPSHTSQYLCASSEARVAGGSEQFFGPGTRLTVL.

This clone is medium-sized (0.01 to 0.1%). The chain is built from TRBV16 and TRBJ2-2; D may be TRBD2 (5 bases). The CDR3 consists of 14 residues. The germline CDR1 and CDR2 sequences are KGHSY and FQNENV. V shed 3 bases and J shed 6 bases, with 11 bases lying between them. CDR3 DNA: TGTGCCAGCAGCCAGCAGCCCGGGGCCGGGGAGCTGTTTTTT. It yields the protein CASSQQPGAGELFF.

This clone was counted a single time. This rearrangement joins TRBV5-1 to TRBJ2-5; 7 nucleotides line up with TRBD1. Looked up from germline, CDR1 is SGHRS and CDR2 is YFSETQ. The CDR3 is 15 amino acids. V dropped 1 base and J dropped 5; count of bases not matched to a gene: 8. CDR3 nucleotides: TGCGCCAGCAGCTTGCTACAGGGGAGTCGGGAGACCCAGTACTTC. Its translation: CASSLLQGSRETQYF.

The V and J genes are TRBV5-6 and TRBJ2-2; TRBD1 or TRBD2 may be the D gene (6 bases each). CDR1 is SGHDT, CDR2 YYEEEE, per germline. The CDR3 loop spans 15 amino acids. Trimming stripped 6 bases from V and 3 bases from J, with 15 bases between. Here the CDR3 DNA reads TGTGCCAGCACCTACCCGGGGGCAGACACCGGGGAGCTGTTTTTT. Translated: CASTYPGADTGELFF.

The CDR3 is CASSFRTSGRGDTQYF. The CDR3 DNA reads TGTGCCAGCAGCTTTCGGACTAGCGGGAGAGGAGATACGCAGTATTTT. This chain connects TRBV5-6 to TRBJ2-3; 13 nucleotides match TRBD2. In germline, CDR1 is SGHDT, CDR2 YYEEEE. The CDR3 spans 16 residues. The V and J ends lost 2 bases and 5 bases, in that order; junction bases with no gene match: 5.

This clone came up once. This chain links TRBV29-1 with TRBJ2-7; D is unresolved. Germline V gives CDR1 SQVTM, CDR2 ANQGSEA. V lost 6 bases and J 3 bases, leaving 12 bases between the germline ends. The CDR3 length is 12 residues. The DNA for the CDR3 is TGCAGCGTATTAGTGGGCCTCTACGAGCAGTACTTC. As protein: CSVLVGLYEQYF.

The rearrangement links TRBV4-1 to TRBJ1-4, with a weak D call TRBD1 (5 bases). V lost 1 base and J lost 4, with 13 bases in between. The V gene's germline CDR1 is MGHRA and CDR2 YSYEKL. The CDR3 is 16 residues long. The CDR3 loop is CASSQGGGSGNEKLFF. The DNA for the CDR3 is TGCGCCAGCAGCCAAGGGGGCGGGTCGGGTAATGAAAAACTGTTTTTT.

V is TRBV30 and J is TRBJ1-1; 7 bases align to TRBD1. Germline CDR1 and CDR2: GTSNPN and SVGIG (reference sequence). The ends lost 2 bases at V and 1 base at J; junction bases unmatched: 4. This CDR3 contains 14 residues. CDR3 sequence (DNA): TGTGCCTGGAGTCAGGGGGTTGGGAACACTGAAGCTTTCTTT. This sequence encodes CAWSQGVGNTEAFF.

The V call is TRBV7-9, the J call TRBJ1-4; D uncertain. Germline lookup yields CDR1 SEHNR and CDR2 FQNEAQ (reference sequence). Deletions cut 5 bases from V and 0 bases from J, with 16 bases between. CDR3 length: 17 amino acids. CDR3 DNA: TGTGCCAGCAGCCCGCCGCGAGGTACCGCAACTAATGAAAAACTGTTTTTT. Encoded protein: CASSPPRGTATNEKLFF.

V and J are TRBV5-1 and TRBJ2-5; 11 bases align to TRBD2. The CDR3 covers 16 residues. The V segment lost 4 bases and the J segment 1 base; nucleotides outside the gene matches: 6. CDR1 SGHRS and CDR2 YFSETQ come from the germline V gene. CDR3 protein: CASSTGLAGTQETQYF. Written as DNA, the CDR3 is TGCGCCAGCAGCACTGGACTAGCGGGCACCCAAGAGACCCAGTACTTC.

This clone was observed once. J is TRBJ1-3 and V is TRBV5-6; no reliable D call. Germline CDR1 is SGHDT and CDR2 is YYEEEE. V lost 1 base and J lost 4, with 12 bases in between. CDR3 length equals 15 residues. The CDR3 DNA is TGTGCCAGCAGCTTGATGGGAACCCCCGGAAACACCATATATTTT. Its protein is CASSLMGTPGNTIYF.

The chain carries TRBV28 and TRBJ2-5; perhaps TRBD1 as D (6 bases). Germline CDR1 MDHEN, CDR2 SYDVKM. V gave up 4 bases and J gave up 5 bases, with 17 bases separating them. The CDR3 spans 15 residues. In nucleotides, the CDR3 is TGTGCCAGCAGTTCCCCAGGGGCCGGTTTGGAGACCCAGTACTTC. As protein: CASSSPGAGLETQYF.

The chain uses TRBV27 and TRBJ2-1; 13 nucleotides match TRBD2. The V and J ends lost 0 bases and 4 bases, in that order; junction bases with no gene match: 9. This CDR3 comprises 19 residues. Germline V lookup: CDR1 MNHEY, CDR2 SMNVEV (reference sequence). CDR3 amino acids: CASSLSITSGRASYNEQFF. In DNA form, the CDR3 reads TGTGCCAGCAGTTTATCGATAACTAGCGGGAGGGCCTCATACAATGAGCAGTTCTTC.

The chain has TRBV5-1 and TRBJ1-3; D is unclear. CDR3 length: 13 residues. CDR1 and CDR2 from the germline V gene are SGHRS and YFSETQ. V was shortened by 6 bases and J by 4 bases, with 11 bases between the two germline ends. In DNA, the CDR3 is TGCGCCAGCAACCCTGGCCAGGGAAACACCATATATTTT. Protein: CASNPGQGNTIYF.

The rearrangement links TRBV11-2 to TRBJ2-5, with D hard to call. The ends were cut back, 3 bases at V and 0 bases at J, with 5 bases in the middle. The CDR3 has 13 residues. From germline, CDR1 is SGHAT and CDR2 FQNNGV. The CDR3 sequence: CASSLGNQETQYF. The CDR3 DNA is TGTGCCAGCAGCTTGGGGAACCAAGAGACCCAGTACTTC.

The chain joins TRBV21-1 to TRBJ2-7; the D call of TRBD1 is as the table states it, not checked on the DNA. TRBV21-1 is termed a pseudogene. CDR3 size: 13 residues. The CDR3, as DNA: TGTGCCAGCAGTCGGACAGGGGGGGACGAGCAGTACTTC. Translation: CASSRTGGDEQYF.

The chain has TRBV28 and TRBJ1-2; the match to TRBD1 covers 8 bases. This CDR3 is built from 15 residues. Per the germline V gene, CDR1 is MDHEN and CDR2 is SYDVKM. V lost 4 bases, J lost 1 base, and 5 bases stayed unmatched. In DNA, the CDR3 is TGTGCCAGCAGTTCAACAGGGGGGCATAACTATGGCTACACCTTC. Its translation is CASSSTGGHNYGYTF.

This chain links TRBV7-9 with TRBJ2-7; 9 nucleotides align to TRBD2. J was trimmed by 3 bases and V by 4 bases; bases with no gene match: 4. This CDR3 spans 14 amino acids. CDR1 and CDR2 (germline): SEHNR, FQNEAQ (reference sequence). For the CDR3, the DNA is TGTGCCAGCAGCTCCGGACTAGCGCACTACGAGCAGTACTTC. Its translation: CASSSGLAHYEQYF. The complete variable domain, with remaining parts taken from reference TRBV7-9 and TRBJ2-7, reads DTGVSQNPRHKITKRGQNVTFRCDPISEHNRLYWYRQTLGQGPEFLTYFQNEAQLEKSRLLSDRFSAERPKGSFSTLEIQRTEQGDSAMYLCASSSGLAHYEQYFGPGTRLTVT.

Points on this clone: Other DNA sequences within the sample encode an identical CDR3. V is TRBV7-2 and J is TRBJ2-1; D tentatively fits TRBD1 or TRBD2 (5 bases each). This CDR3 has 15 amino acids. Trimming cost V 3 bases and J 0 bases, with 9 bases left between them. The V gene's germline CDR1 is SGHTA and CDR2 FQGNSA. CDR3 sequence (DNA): TGTGCCAGCAGCTTGGGACCGAGCTCCTACAATGAGCAGTTCTTC. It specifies CASSLGPSSYNEQFF.

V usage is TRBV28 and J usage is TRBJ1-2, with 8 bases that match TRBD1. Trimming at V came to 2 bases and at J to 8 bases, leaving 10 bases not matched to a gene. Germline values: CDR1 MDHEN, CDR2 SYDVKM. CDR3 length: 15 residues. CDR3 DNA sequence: TGTGCCAGCAGTTTAACCTTGGACAGGGTCTGGGGCTACACCTTC. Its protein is CASSLTLDRVWGYTF.

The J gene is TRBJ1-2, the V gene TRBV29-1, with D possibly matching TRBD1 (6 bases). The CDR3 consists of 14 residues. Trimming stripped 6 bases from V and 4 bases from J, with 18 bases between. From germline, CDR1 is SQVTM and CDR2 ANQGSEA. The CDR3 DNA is TGCAGCGTCGTGTCGGGACAAGAGCCCTATGGCTACACCTTC. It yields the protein CSVVSGQEPYGYTF.

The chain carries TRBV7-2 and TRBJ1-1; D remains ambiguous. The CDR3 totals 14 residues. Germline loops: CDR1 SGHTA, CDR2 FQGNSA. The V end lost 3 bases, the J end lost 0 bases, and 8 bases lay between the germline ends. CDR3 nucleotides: TGTGCCAGCAGCTTTCTGGCGGTGAACACTGAAGCTTTCTTT. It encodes CASSFLAVNTEAFF.